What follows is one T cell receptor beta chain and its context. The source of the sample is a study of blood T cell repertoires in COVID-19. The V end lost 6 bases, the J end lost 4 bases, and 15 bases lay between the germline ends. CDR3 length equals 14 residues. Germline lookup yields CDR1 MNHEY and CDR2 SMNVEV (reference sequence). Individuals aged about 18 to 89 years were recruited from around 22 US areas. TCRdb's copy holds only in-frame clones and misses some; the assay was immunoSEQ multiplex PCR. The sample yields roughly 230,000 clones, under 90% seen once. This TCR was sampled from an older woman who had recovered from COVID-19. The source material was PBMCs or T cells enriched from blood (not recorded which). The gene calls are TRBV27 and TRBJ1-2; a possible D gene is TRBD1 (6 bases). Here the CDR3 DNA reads TGTGCCAGCAGCCAGGGGCTTCTAGCCTATGGCTACACCTTC. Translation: CASSQGLLAYGYTF.